This TCR beta chain was found in a study of vaccination and CD4 T cells after COVID-19. Study information: Diagnosis preceded the drawing of post-COVID samples by a median about 98 days (range 35 to 161).

This CDR3 has 15 amino acids. V shed 0 bases and J 5 bases; nucleotides not matched to a gene: 4. Per germline, CDR1 KGHDR and CDR2 SFDVKD. This clonotype was detected a few times. Antigen specificity is unknown. Sequence data for DNA of cultured CD4+ T cells were generated by the Oncomine TCR Beta short-read assay. TCRdb analysed the PCR reads with MiXCR anew, one entry per CDR3 protein. The sample holds 20,000 to 25,000 distinct CDR3 sequences, approximately 67% seen once. The treatment is: roughly 10-day PBMC culture with coronavirus spike peptide pools or control peptides (ViraFEST assay). TCR sequencing followed the expansion of antigen-specific T cells with peptide pools in ViraFEST.

V usage is TRBV24-1 and J usage is TRBJ2-7; 9 nucleotides agree with TRBD1. The sequence was obtained from a human donor who received a COVID-19 vaccine. The material sequenced was CD4+ T cells from blood, cultured in vitro, taken after SARS-CoV-2 vaccination. CDR3 protein: CATSDLGQGSHEQYF. The CDR3 DNA sequence: TGTGCCACCAGTGATTTGGGACAGGGGAGCCACGAGCAGTACTTC.